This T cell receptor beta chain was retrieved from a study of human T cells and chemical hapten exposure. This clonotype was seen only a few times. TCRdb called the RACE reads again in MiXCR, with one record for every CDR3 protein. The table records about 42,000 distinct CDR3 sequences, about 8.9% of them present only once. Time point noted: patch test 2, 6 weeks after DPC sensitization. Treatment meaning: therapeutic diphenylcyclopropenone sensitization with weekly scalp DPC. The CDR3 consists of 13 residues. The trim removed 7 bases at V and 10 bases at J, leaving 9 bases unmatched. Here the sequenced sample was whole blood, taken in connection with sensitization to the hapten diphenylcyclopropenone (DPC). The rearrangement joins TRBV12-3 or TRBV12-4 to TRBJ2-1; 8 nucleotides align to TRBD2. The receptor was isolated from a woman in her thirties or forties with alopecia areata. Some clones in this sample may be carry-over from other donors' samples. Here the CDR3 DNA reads TGTGCCAGCACCGGGACTAGTAACATGGAGCAGTTCTTC. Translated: CASTGTSNMEQFF.